A selection of T cell receptor beta chains follows, all from one sample in a study of cytomegalovirus exposure and HLA in healthy donors. The repertoire was sequenced with immunoSEQ multiplex PCR; TCRdb's copy has only in-frame clones and lacks some. Of around 91,000 clones listed, about 89% are singletons. The sequencing sample was made of PBMCs. These receptors were taken from a man aged 25 to 40 in good health and CMV-seropositive. Each CDR3 is given with its conserved first and last residue. A D gene is named only where the DNA matches it firmly. Clone size, where shown, is once, few, many, or a class for clones that have expanded.

d_call j_call clone_size v_call cdr3_nt cdr3_aa
TRBD1 TRBJ1-3 NA TRBV11-2 TGTGCCAGCAGCCGGGGACAGTTCCTCTCTGGAAACACCATATATTTT CASSRGQFLSGNTIYF
TRBD2 TRBJ2-4 NA TRBV4-1 TGCGCCAGCAGCCAAGCCATCGGACTAGCGGGAGTAAATTCGAGGCGGTACATTCAGTACTTC CASSQAIGLAGVNSRRYIQYF
TRBD1 TRBJ2-7 NA TRBV29-1 TGCAGCGTGACGGACAGGCTCATAGAGGACGAGCAGTACTTC CSVTDRLIEDEQYF
NA TRBJ1-2 NA TRBV5-1 TGCGCCAGCAGCTTGGACAGCTATGGCTACACCTTC CASSLDSYGYTF
TRBD1 TRBJ1-1 NA TRBV4-1 TGCGCCAGCAGCCGGACAGGGGGGAACACTGAAGCTTTCTTT CASSRTGGNTEAFF
TRBD1 TRBJ2-3 NA TRBV7-9 TGTGCCAGCAGCCTCGGGACAGGGGGCACCTCTAGCACAGATACGCAGTATTTT CASSLGTGGTSSTDTQYF
NA TRBJ2-7 NA TRBV5-1 TGCGCCAGCAGCTTGGAAGGTAGCGCCGCCTACGAGCAGTACTTC CASSLEGSAAYEQYF
TRBD2 TRBJ2-3 NA TRBV7-9 TGTGCCAGCAGCTCTTTAGCGGGGGTCACAGATACGCAGTATTTT CASSSLAGVTDTQYF
NA TRBJ1-2 NA TRBV20-1 TGCAGTGCTAGGGGACACCATGGCTACACCTTC CSARGHHGYTF
TRBD1 TRBJ1-1 NA TRBV18 TGTGCCAGCTCACCCAGAAATATGGGACAGATCACTGAAGCTTTCTTT CASSPRNMGQITEAFF
NA TRBJ1-3 NA TRBV15 TGTGCCACCAGCAAGGGACAAACGAGCTCTGGAAACACCATATATTTT CATSKGQTSSGNTIYF
NA TRBJ2-2 once TRBV10-3 TGTGCCATCAGTGGTTCTGGGGGGACGAACACCGGGGAGCTGTTTTTT CAISGSGGTNTGELFF
TRBD1 TRBJ1-1 NA TRBV7-9 TGTGCCAGCAGCGGGTCAGGGGGCCACACTGAAGCTTTCTTT CASSGSGGHTEAFF
NA TRBJ2-6 NA TRBV30 TGTGCCTGGAGTCAACAGGGCCCTGGGGCCAACGTCCTGACTTTC CAWSQQGPGANVLTF
NA TRBJ1-1 NA TRBV9 TGTGCCAGCAGCGTAGTCCTTAGCTTGAACACTGAAGCTTTCTTT CASSVVLSLNTEAFF
NA TRBJ2-3 few TRBV7-3 TGTGCCAGCAGCTTAACTGGCGGGGCCTTCACAGATACGCAGTATTTT CASSLTGGAFTDTQYF
NA TRBJ1-1 NA TRBV7-6 TGTGCCAGCAGCACCCAGGAGAACACTGAAGCTTTCTTT CASSTQENTEAFF
NA TRBJ2-2 once TRBV7-7 TGTGCTAGCAGGTCTACGGGTGGGGAGCTGTTTTTT CASRSTGGELFF
NA TRBJ2-1 NA TRBV18 TGTGCCAGCTCACCACTGGATGTAGCGGCCAATGAGCAGTTCTTC CASSPLDVAANEQFF
TRBD1 TRBJ2-3 NA TRBV29-1 TGCAGCGTGGGGCAGGGACAGGGTAGAGCAGCTACGCAGTATTTT CSVGQGQGRAATQYF
TRBD1 TRBJ1-5 NA TRBV28 TGTGCCAGCAGCTCCTCCGGGACAGGGTACCAGCCCCAGCATTTT CASSSSGTGYQPQHF
TRBD2 TRBJ2-3 NA TRBV7-9 TGTGCCAGCAGCCTAAACTTCGGACTAGGTGGCACAGATACGCAGTATTTT CASSLNFGLGGTDTQYF
NA TRBJ1-5 NA TRBV30 TGTGCCTGGAGTGTACGCGGAAGGAGGGGCAATCAGCCCCAGCATTTT CAWSVRGRRGNQPQHF
TRBD2 TRBJ2-5 NA TRBV5-1 TGCGCCAGCAGTCCGAGAGAGGTTAGCGGGAGGAGAAAAGAGACCCAGTACTTC CASSPREVSGRRKETQYF
NA TRBJ1-2 once TRBV7-9 TGTGCCAGCAGTTTAGGGAAGGGGGTAGATGGCTACACCTTC CASSLGKGVDGYTF
NA TRBJ1-1 NA TRBV5-1 TGCGCCAGCAGCTTAACAGGGCCCGACACTGAAGCTTTCTTT CASSLTGPDTEAFF
TRBD2 TRBJ2-5 NA TRBV7-9 TGTGCCAGCAGCAATAGCGGGAGGCCAGAGACCCAGTACTTC CASSNSGRPETQYF
TRBD2 TRBJ2-7 medium-sized TRBV7-8 TGTGCCAGCAGCCCCTACCGGGTACTAGCGGGAGGGCCCTCCGAGCAGTACTTC CASSPYRVLAGGPSEQYF
NA TRBJ2-1 NA TRBV28 TGTGCCAGCAGTAACTATCCCGGGAAAAGCTCCTACAATGAGCAGTTCTTC CASSNYPGKSSYNEQFF
TRBD2 TRBJ2-2 few TRBV7-9 TGTGCCAGCCGTATGGCTCCCTTAGCGGGAGCCGGGGAGCTGTTTTTT CASRMAPLAGAGELFF
TRBD1 TRBJ1-1 NA TRBV29-1 TGCAGCGTGTACAGGGGACTCGACACTGAAGCTTTCTTT CSVYRGLDTEAFF
TRBD2 TRBJ2-1 once TRBV6-6 TGTGCCAGCAGTTACGCTAGCGGTGGTGGAAATGAGCAGTTCTTC CASSYASGGGNEQFF
TRBD2 TRBJ2-3 NA TRBV5-1 TGCGCCAGCTGCAAGAGGACGGGAGGGCCGGCGACAGATACGCAGTATTTT CASCKRTGGPATDTQYF
NA TRBJ1-4 NA TRBV6-5 TGTGCCAGCAGTACCCGGGGGAGGGGTCGAGAAAAACTGTTTTTT CASSTRGRGREKLFF
NA TRBJ1-1 few TRBV6-5 TGTGCCAGCAGTTACTCGAAGGGGTTGAGGAACACTGAAGCTTTCTTT CASSYSKGLRNTEAFF
NA TRBJ2-5 few TRBV27 TGTGCCAGCAGTTTACGGGAAGGAGAGACCCAGTACTTC CASSLREGETQYF
NA TRBJ1-1 NA TRBV5-4 TGTGCCAGCAGCTTGGAAAATCGGGGGACTGAAGCTTTCTTT CASSLENRGTEAFF
NA TRBJ2-7 NA TRBV5-4 TGTGCCAGCAGCTTGAGTCCGGCGGCCCTAACCTACGAGCAGTACTTC CASSLSPAALTYEQYF
TRBD1 TRBJ2-1 NA TRBV2 TGTGCCAGAAAACAGGGGAAGGGCGAGCAGTTCTTC CARKQGKGEQFF
TRBD2 TRBJ2-1 NA TRBV9 TGTGCCAGCAGCGTAGCGGGAGGCCCCTACAATGAGCAGTTCTTC CASSVAGGPYNEQFF
TRBD1 TRBJ2-7 NA TRBV5-1 TGCGCCAGCAGCTTAGACAGGGCAATGTACGAGCAGTACTTC CASSLDRAMYEQYF
TRBD1 TRBJ1-4 NA TRBV5-8 TGTGCCAGCAGCGATCCCGGGACAGCCGCAACTAATGAAAAACTGTTTTTT CASSDPGTAATNEKLFF
NA TRBJ2-2 NA TRBV28 TGTGCCAGCGGCGGACAAAACACCGGGGAGCTGTTTTTT CASGGQNTGELFF
NA TRBJ1-2 NA TRBV7-9 TGTGCCAGCAGCCGAGGGCAGGCTAACTATGGCTACACCTTC CASSRGQANYGYTF
TRBD1 TRBJ1-2 once TRBV28 TGTGCCAGCAGTTTATTTGGGACAGGGGGAGTGTCAAATGGCTACACCTTC CASSLFGTGGVSNGYTF
NA TRBJ1-1 NA TRBV30 TGTGCCTGCCATCCTCGTGGCAGGTTGAACACTGAAGCTTTCTTT CACHPRGRLNTEAFF
NA TRBJ2-7 NA TRBV5-6 TGTGCCAGCAGCTTTGGCAGGGGTGGAGACGAGCAGTACTTC CASSFGRGGDEQYF
TRBD1 TRBJ2-5 few TRBV28 TGTGCCAGCAGTTTCGGACAGGGGGTCTGGGAGACCCAGTACTTC CASSFGQGVWETQYF
NA TRBJ1-1 NA TRBV5-1 TGCGCCAGCGGAGGAGGTTTGGACACTGAAGCTTTCTTT CASGGGLDTEAFF
NA TRBJ2-7 NA TRBV5-6 TGTGCCAGCAACGCAGGGACCTACGAGCAGTACTTC CASNAGTYEQYF
TRBD2 TRBJ2-3 NA TRBV7-2 TGTGCCAGCAGCTTAGCGCTTAGCGGGGCTAGCACAGATACGCAGTATTTT CASSLALSGASTDTQYF
TRBD2 TRBJ2-3 NA TRBV29-1 TGCAGCGTTTGGGGTAGCGGGGGCACAGATACGCAGTATTTT CSVWGSGGTDTQYF